This T cell receptor beta chain was captured by sequencing in a study of cytomegalovirus exposure and HLA in healthy donors. J was trimmed by 7 bases and V by 2 bases; bases with no gene match: 3. The germline CDR1 and CDR2 sequences are KGHSH and LQKENI. CDR3 length equals 13 residues. The primer mix had 60 Vbeta and 13 Jbeta primers. Profiled with immunoSEQ multiplex PCR; TCRdb holds only in-frame clones, not every one. The sample has 120,000 or so clones, 65% to 80% seen once. The material sequenced was PBMCs. The TCR sequence derives from a human donor in good health. The V gene is TRBV18, the J gene TRBJ2-7; TRBD1 matches 9 bases. The CDR3 bases are TGTGCCAGCTCACCAGGACAGGGGAATGAGCAGTACTTC. It yields the protein CASSPGQGNEQYF. Full variable domain (remainder filled in from reference TRBV18 and TRBJ2-7): NAGVMQNPRHLVRRRGQEARLRCSPMKGHSHVYWYRQLPEEGLKFMVYLQKENIIDESGMPKERFSAEFPKEGPSILRIQQVVRGDSAAYFCASSPGQGNEQYFGPGTRLTVT.